What follows is one T cell receptor (beta chain) and its context. Losses at the gene ends were 6 bases for V and 1 base for J; bases not matched to a gene: 10. The CDR3 consists of 18 residues. From germline, CDR1 is DFQATT and CDR2 SNEGSKA (reference sequence). TCRdb processed the RT-PCR reads anew with MiXCR; each CDR3 protein has one entry. The repertoire has fewer than 800,000 distinct CDR3 sequences, approximately 14% of them found once; the top ten carry about 3.6%. The TCR comes from a female donor in good health, serving as a healthy control. The chain couples TRBV20-1 to TRBJ2-1; 15 bases match TRBD2. Sample: memory CD4+ T cells from blood. The CDR3 nucleotides read TGCAGTGCACCCAATGGACTAGCGGGAGGGAAATCCTACAATGAGCAGTTCTTC. Translating it yields CSAPNGLAGGKSYNEQFF.